This T cell receptor (beta chain) was documented in a study of T-cell reconstitution after alpha-beta-depleted transplantation in children. This clonotype was counted ten times or more. Unique molecular identifiers were used in preparing the TCRbeta library. One entry per CDR3 protein results from TCRdb running MiXCR on the PCR reads. The sample carries approximately 170,000 distinct CDR3 sequences, 11% recorded once. The V end was cut by 4 bases, the J end by 6 bases, with 15 bases between. The CDR3 covers 14 residues. Germline CDR1 reads SGHRS; CDR2 reads YFSETQ. Sequencing was performed on PBMCs, taken before TCRalphabeta/CD19-depleted stem cell transplant. V usage is TRBV5-1 and J usage is TRBJ2-3; D may correspond to TRBD1 or TRBD2 (5 bases each). This sequence was found in a boy between 2 and 15 years old with acute myeloid leukemia, due to receive a stem cell transplant. The CDR3 sequence is CASSLLGTSDTQYF. In DNA, the CDR3 is TGCGCCAGCAGCCTCCTAGGGACCTCGGATACGCAGTATTTT.